One and the same sample provided the 10 T cell receptor beta chains below, sequenced in a study of vaccination and CD4 T cells after COVID-19. Once obtained from cultured CD4+ T cells, the DNA was sequenced using the Oncomine TCR Beta short-read assay. MiXCR, applied by TCRdb to the PCR reads, yields one record per CDR3 protein. This table holds around 9,700 distinct CDR3 sequences, roughly 24% found once. Treatment specified: roughly 10-day PBMC culture with coronavirus spike peptide pools or control peptides (ViraFEST assay). These receptors lack a known antigen. The sequencing here drew on CD4+ T cells from blood, cultured in vitro, taken after SARS-CoV-2 vaccination. These receptors all come from a human donor who had recovered from COVID-19.

This clonotype was counted only a few times. V gene TRBV7-9 combines with J gene TRBJ2-5; D is undetermined. V was clipped by 1 base and J by 3 bases, with 15 bases between them. The germline gives CDR1 SEHNR, CDR2 FQNEAQ (reference sequence). The CDR3 is 16 residues long. CDR3 nucleotides: TGTGCCAGCAGCTTAGTGAACTTAATAGTGGAAGAGACCCAGTACTTC. This translates into CASSLVNLIVEETQYF.

V is TRBV4-1 and J is TRBJ2-1; D is possibly TRBD1 (5 bases). CDR3 length: 18 amino acids. Trimming took 2 bases from V and 0 from J, leaving 17 bases between them. CDR1 is MGHRA, CDR2 YSYEKL, per germline. Here the CDR3 DNA reads TGCGCCAGCAGCCAACCCTTGGGGCCCCCGAGCTCCTACAATGAGCAGTTCTTC. Its protein is CASSQPLGPPSSYNEQFF.

The V call is TRBV20-1, the J call TRBJ2-4; 12 positions agree with TRBD1. The CDR3 has 14 amino acids. Unmatched junction bases numbered 6, after V lost 4 bases and J lost 8 bases. Germline V gives CDR1 DFQATT, CDR2 SNEGSKA (reference sequence). CDR3 nucleotide sequence: TGCAGTGCTACCCCGGGACAGGGGGCGCACATTCAGTACTTC. It yields the protein CSATPGQGAHIQYF.

The V and J genes are TRBV20-1 and TRBJ1-1, with D hard to call. Germline loops: CDR1 DFQATT, CDR2 SNEGSKA (reference sequence). The V and J ends lost 3 bases and 3 bases respectively, with 8 bases between them. The CDR3 is 12 residues long. The CDR3 here is CSASVSYTEAFF. As DNA, the CDR3 is TGCAGTGCTAGTGTCAGTTACACTGAAGCTTTCTTT.

This clonotype qualifies as medium-sized. The chain is built from TRBV7-9 and TRBJ2-7; D may be TRBD1 (6 bases). V gave up 5 bases and J gave up 4 bases, with 9 bases separating them. Germline V gene data show CDR1 as SEHNR and CDR2 as FQNEAQ (reference sequence). The CDR3 covers 12 residues. The CDR3 nucleotides read TGTGCCAGCAGCACACAGGGATACGAGCAGTACTTC. It translates to CASSTQGYEQYF.

CDR3 region: CASRGGQGAFYEQYF. The CDR3 DNA follows: TGTGCCAGTAGGGGTGGACAGGGGGCTTTCTACGAGCAGTACTTC. The chain recombines TRBV19 with TRBJ2-7; 11 bases match TRBD1. From germline, CDR1 is LNHDA and CDR2 SQIVND (reference sequence). The CDR3 covers 15 residues. V shed 6 bases and J 3 bases; nucleotides not matched to a gene: 7.

Concerning this clonotype: At one end, the junction sequence differs from germline, possibly due to a read error. This sequence joins TRBV5-1 and TRBJ2-7; 7 bases fit TRBD2. There are 15 residues in the CDR3. Germline values: CDR1 SGHRS, CDR2 YFSETQ. CDR3 residues: CASSFGLVSSHEQYF. In DNA, the CDR3 is TGCGCCAGCAGTTTCGGACTAGTTAGCTCCCACGAGCAGTACTTC.

This clonotype appeared a single time. The chain uses TRBV11-2 and TRBJ2-3; TRBD2 is a possible D gene (5 bases). CDR1 and CDR2 (germline): SGHAT, FQNNGV. V lost 1 base, J lost 1 base, and 12 bases lay in between. The CDR3 is made up of 16 amino acids. CDR3 sequence: CASSLGQLVGTDTQYF. The CDR3 DNA reads as TGTGCCAGCAGCTTAGGGCAACTAGTGGGCACAGATACGCAGTATTTT.

V gene TRBV7-9 combines with J gene TRBJ1-5, with a tentative D call TRBD1 (6 bases). Trimming removed 4 bases at V and 0 bases at J, with 16 bases between. This CDR3 has 17 amino acids. Looked up from germline, CDR1 is SEHNR and CDR2 is FQNEAQ (reference sequence). The CDR3 sequence: CASSSTLGQYSNQPQHF. The CDR3 DNA reads as TGTGCCAGCAGCTCAACTTTAGGACAGTATAGCAATCAGCCCCAGCATTTT.

The J gene is TRBJ2-7, the V gene TRBV5-1, with D perhaps matching TRBD1 (6 bases). Between the trimmed V and J ends, which lost 4 bases and 3 bases, there was a span of 14 bases. This CDR3 contains 14 residues. Germline CDR1 SGHRS, CDR2 YFSETQ. CDR3 region: CASSDVQGDYEQYF. The CDR3 bases are TGCGCCAGCAGCGACGTACAGGGTGACTACGAGCAGTACTTC.